These 2 T cell receptor beta chains originate from one sample sequenced in a study of blood T cell repertoires in COVID-19 (TCRdb year 2020). To prepare the library, the immunoSEQ multiplex PCR assay was applied. Imported from immuneACCESS, the table was reduced by TCRdb to in-frame sequences with V and J called. These copies leave out some clones; in studies compared against another copy, an unresolved V gene accounts for under half, and the cause of the remainder is not known. The sample table lists around 160,000 clones, about 88% of them with a count of one. In total, the top ten clones hold roughly 19% of the sample. Sequencing used peripheral blood. The receptors here all came from a woman older than 75 with acute or convalescent COVID-19.

This clone was recorded only once. V and J are TRBV5-1 and TRBJ2-5, with 8 nucleotides matching TRBD1. The CDR3 consists of 12 residues. Germline assignment: CDR1 SGHRS and CDR2 YFSETQ. Germline trimming cut 9 bases from V and 4 bases from J; bases unmatched to any gene: 5. CDR3 sequence: CATRQGRETQYF. The CDR3 nucleotides are TGCGCCACCAGACAGGGGCGAGAGACCCAGTACTTC.

DNA of the CDR3: TGCGCCAGCAGCGGAGATAGTCAGGGGAGTGGGAATGAGCAGTTCTTC. Its translation is CASSGDSQGSGNEQFF. The rearrangement links TRBV5-1 to TRBJ2-1; tentatively, D is TRBD1 (6 bases). The CDR3 is 16 amino acids. V dropped 4 bases and J dropped 7 bases, with 21 bases sitting between them. CDR1 is SGHRS, CDR2 YFSETQ, per germline. The whole variable domain, filled in from reference TRBV5-1 and TRBJ2-1, reads KAGVTQTPRYLIKTRGQQVTLSCSPISGHRSVSWYQQTPGQGLQFLFEYFSETQRNKGNFPGRFSGRQFSNSRSEMNVSTLELGDSALYLCASSGDSQGSGNEQFFGPGTRLTVL.